The next 5 T cell receptor beta chains were all read from a single sample in a study of spatial heterogeneity in lung cancer. Study findings and constraints: It was found that expanded intratumoral alpha and beta TCR counts tracked tumor mutation counts.

The time point here: sample taken at primary tumor resection. MiXCR, applied by TCRdb to the 5' RACE reads, yields one record per CDR3 protein. The table lists fewer than 20,000 distinct CDR3 sequences, 4.5% to 7% of them singletons, with 9% to 12% in the top ten. Their cognate antigens are unknown. The source was lung tumor tissue, collected at surgery. These TCRs come from a female donor with early-stage non-small cell lung cancer.

By proportion, this clonotype is medium-sized (0.01 to 0.1%). The chain carries TRBV2 and TRBJ2-3; D not certain. Germline V gene lookup returns CDR1 SNHLY and CDR2 FYNNEI. The CDR3 contains 11 residues. V lost 4 bases, J lost 6 bases, and 5 bases lay in between. CDR3 protein: CASSVRDTQYF. In DNA form, the CDR3 reads TGTGCCAGCAGTGTTCGGGATACGCAGTATTTT. Variable domain in full (rest from reference TRBV2 and TRBJ2-3): EPEVTQTPSHQVTQMGQEVILRCVPISNHLYFYWYRQILGQKVEFLVSFYNNEISEKSEIFDDQFSVERPDGSNFTLKIRSTKLEDSAMYFCASSVRDTQYFGPGTRLTVL.

This clonotype was recorded at least ten times. The chain carries TRBV7-9 and TRBJ1-4, with no clear D. This CDR3 has 14 residues. Trimming pared 5 bases from V and 2 bases from J, leaving 9 bases between. Germline V gene lookup returns CDR1 SEHNR and CDR2 FQNEAQ (reference sequence). CDR3 bases: TGTGCCAGCAGCGCGCAGAGCACTAATGAAAAACTGTTTTTT. Its translation is CASSAQSTNEKLFF.

There are a few counts of this clonotype. This chain uses TRBV19 with TRBJ1-4; D unclear. The CDR3 is 16 amino acids. CDR1 LNHDA and CDR2 SQIVND come from the germline V gene (reference sequence). Trimming took off 1 base at V and 5 bases at J, with 14 bases between the two ends. Here the CDR3 reads CASSIAVVGKNEKLFF. The CDR3 region has the DNA TGTGCCAGTAGTATAGCCGTCGTGGGGAAGAATGAAAAACTGTTTTTT.

This clonotype was seen repeatedly, ten times or more. This sequence joins TRBV11-2 and TRBJ2-5; the match to TRBD2 covers 8 bases. This CDR3 is built from 14 residues. CDR1 is SGHAT and CDR2 is FQNNGV in the germline V gene. V shed 6 bases, J shed 4 bases, and the junction held 7 bases outside the gene matches. DNA of the CDR3: TGTGCCAGCAGGAGACTCGGGACTAGAGAGACCCAGTACTTC. Translating gives CASRRLGTRETQYF.

This clonotype is labeled as medium-sized. This sequence joins TRBV7-2 and TRBJ2-1, with 7 bases fitting TRBD2. This CDR3 contains 14 residues. Per the germline V gene, CDR1 is SGHTA and CDR2 is FQGNSA. With V trimmed by 2 bases and J by 5 bases, 3 bases remained unmatched. CDR3 nucleotides: TGTGCCAGCAGCTTATTTCTAGCGGACAATGAGCAGTTCTTC. Translation gives CASSLFLADNEQFF.